These 10 T cell receptor beta chains share one sample of origin, sequenced in a study of cytomegalovirus exposure and HLA in healthy donors. The study ran its PCR with 60 Vbeta and 13 Jbeta primers. TCRdb keeps only in-frame clones here, not all; method: immunoSEQ multiplex PCR. The table shows 130,000 or so clones, with 65% to 80% occurring only once. The sequenced sample was PBMCs. Receptors originate from a man aged 30 to 39 in good health and CMV-seronegative.

This rearrangement joins TRBV6-1 to TRBJ2-1; D gene ambiguous. The CDR3 sequence is 11 residues long. The germline V gene has CDR1 MNHNS and CDR2 SASEGT. The germline V and J ends were trimmed by 6 bases and 3 bases, with 3 bases remaining between them. CDR3 loop: CASSLYNEQFF. As DNA, the CDR3 is TGTGCCAGCAGCCTCTACAATGAGCAGTTCTTC.

The chain employs TRBV28 and TRBJ1-1; 11 bases fit TRBD1. V shed 6 bases, J shed 5 bases, and the junction held 11 bases outside the gene matches. The CDR3 extends over 16 amino acids. Germline-derived CDR1 and CDR2 are MDHEN and SYDVKM. DNA for the CDR3: TGTGCCAGCAGCTATTGGACAGGGGGCGCCGGTACTGAAGCTTTCTTT. Protein: CASSYWTGGAGTEAFF.

The chain carries TRBV10-2 and TRBJ2-7, with no clear D. Looked up from germline, CDR1 is WSHSY and CDR2 is SAAADI. V was trimmed by 6 bases and J by 6 bases, leaving 12 bases between them. The CDR3 runs 12 residues. The CDR3 DNA is TGCGCCAGCAGGACTCCACTGGGCGAGCAGTACTTC. Its translation: CASRTPLGEQYF.

The chain carries TRBV30 and TRBJ1-2, with a possible D match to TRBD1 (5 bases). The CDR3 is 12 residues long. V shed 3 bases and J shed 4 bases, with 9 bases lying between them. CDR1 is GTSNPN and CDR2 is SVGIG in the germline V gene (reference sequence). The CDR3 DNA follows: TGTGCCTGGAGGGGGGGTAGCTATGGCTACACCTTC. Amino acids: CAWRGGSYGYTF. The full variable domain, with the rest looked up from reference TRBV30 and TRBJ1-2, is SQTIHQWPATLVQPVGSPLSLECTVEGTSNPNLYWYRQAAGRGLQLLFYSVGIGQISSEVPQNLSASRPQDRQFILSSKKLLLSDSGFYLCAWRGGSYGYTFGSGTRLTVV.

The rearrangement links TRBV5-6 to TRBJ1-1; maybe TRBD1 (5 bases). V lost 0 bases to trimming and J lost 0 bases, with 9 bases between them. This CDR3 is built from 15 residues. Germline CDR1 is SGHDT and CDR2 is YYEEEE. The CDR3 region is CASSLEKGLNTEAFF. The CDR3 DNA reads as TGTGCCAGCAGCTTGGAGAAGGGGTTGAACACTGAAGCTTTCTTT.

The chain joins TRBV29-1 to TRBJ1-1, with D unresolved. The V gene lost 6 bases and the J gene lost 0 bases, with 17 bases spanning the gap. This CDR3 spans 15 amino acids. Germline V gives CDR1 SQVTM, CDR2 ANQGSEA. The DNA for the CDR3 is TGCAGCGTCGGTAGATCGGTTACTATGAACACTGAAGCTTTCTTT. It is translated as CSVGRSVTMNTEAFF.

V and J are TRBV9 and TRBJ1-6; D is possibly TRBD1 (5 bases). V was cut by 3 bases and J by 5 bases, with 9 bases left in between. There are 14 residues in the CDR3. Germline assignment: CDR1 SGDLS and CDR2 YYNGEE. The CDR3 sequence is CASSAGLDNSPLHF. The CDR3 coding sequence is TGTGCCAGCAGCGCAGGGTTAGATAATTCACCCCTCCACTTT.

This clone is deemed medium-sized. The V and J genes are TRBV6-1 and TRBJ1-1; D is unclear. CDR1 MNHNS and CDR2 SASEGT come from the germline V gene. Between the trimmed V and J ends, which lost 2 bases and 3 bases, there was a span of 7 bases. This CDR3 is 13 amino acids long. This chain's CDR3 is CASSEKAHTEAFF. Written as DNA, the CDR3 is TGTGCCAGCAGTGAAAAAGCCCACACTGAAGCTTTCTTT.

The V gene is TRBV27, the J gene TRBJ2-4; D is undetermined. This CDR3 region has 14 residues. The V end lost 3 bases, the J end lost 1 base, and 7 bases lay between the germline ends. Germline CDR1 is MNHEY and CDR2 is SMNVEV (reference sequence). CDR3 in amino acids: CASSLTRAKNIQYF. CDR3 sequence (DNA): TGTGCCAGCAGTTTGACCAGGGCCAAAAACATTCAGTACTTC.

The chain employs TRBV28 and TRBJ2-3; TRBD1 is a possible D gene (5 bases). Germline CDR1 is MDHEN and CDR2 is SYDVKM. The length of the CDR3 is 16 residues. Trimming stripped 3 bases from V and 2 bases from J, with 15 bases between. CDR3 amino acids: CASSLLGQGDTDTQYF. As DNA, the CDR3 is TGTGCCAGCAGTTTGTTAGGACAAGGAGACACAGATACGCAGTATTTT.